This T cell receptor beta chain was recovered during a study of T cells in Graves' hyperthyroidism and ophthalmopathy (dated by TCRdb to between 2018 and 2021). Context from the whole study: Peripheral blood samples were taken at the time of initial diagnosis, prior to any treatment. For training and testing, the roughly 97 patients in the discovery cohort were randomly divided in a 7:3 ratio. Prospective prediction of ophthalmopathy was tested in an independent validation cohort consisting of about 19 hyperthyroidism patients and about 17 patients who later progressed to ophthalmopathy. The paper reports TCR Vbeta CDR3 sequencing of over 130 peripheral blood samples: around 41 ophthalmopathy, over 70 hyperthyroidism and roughly 17 progressor patients. The study also compared thyroid tissue and blood T-cell repertoires from 5 to 7 Graves' hyperthyroidism patients. After blood sampling, hyperthyroidism patients were treated with methimazole at a starting dose of 30 mg daily, and ophthalmopathy patients were treated with high-dose intravenous methylprednisolone. A discovery cohort of around 100 patients, approximately 44 with Graves' ophthalmopathy and over 55 with stable Graves' hyperthyroidism, was used to find distinguishing TCR V-J signatures.

Stable Graves' hyperthyroidism was defined as no progression to ophthalmopathy during 18 months of follow-up. Hyperthyroidism patients were newly diagnosed, had a disease duration of under 2 months, and were aged 18 to 65 years. The study excluded patients with uncontrolled infections, other autoimmune diseases, pregnancy or lactation. Clinical symptoms, serum thyroxine and TRAb, thyroid ultrasound, and orbital computed tomography formed the basis for the diagnoses. Ficoll-Paque density gradient centrifugation was used to isolate PBMCs from about 10 ml of fresh peripheral blood. Trizol reagent was used to extract total RNA, and RNA quality was then checked on an Agilent 2100 Bioanalyzer. Points the paper makes about the study in general: Most expanded thyroid clonotypes (frequency above 0.001) were also detected in blood, a finding suggesting that blood repertoires may reflect thyroid immune responses. In validation, the model predicted progression to ophthalmopathy a median of about 6.8 months before onset, with roughly 70% sensitivity and about 75% specificity. Sample size was not statistically predetermined, and investigators were not blinded to group allocation. A model built on a 13 V-J signature distinguished ophthalmopathy from stable hyperthyroidism, reaching 85% to 90% sensitivity and 81.08% specificity in cross-validation and 80%/75% in testing.

This clonotype showed up many times. The antigen this receptor binds is unknown. Base qualities are not provided; no much larger clone lies one nucleotide away. V and J lose 6 bases and 0 bases, and a span of 17 bases separates them. CDR1 and CDR2, per the germline V gene, are MDHEN and SYDVKM. Taken from cysteine to phenylalanine, the CDR3 has 16 residues. The retained sequence is limited to the CDR3, 48 bases, with the frame set at the first base. The TCR beta CDR3 regions were amplified from RNA transcripts. For the first round of RT-PCR on the TCR CDR3, the HTBI primer set was used together with the Qiagen OneStep RT-PCR kit. The libraries were constructed in a second round of multiplex PCR and then size-selected and purified. Sequencing of the libraries was done on an Illumina HiSeq2000 using paired-end 100 bp reads. Concerning the study's data processing: SOAPnuke was used to process the raw data, with reads discarded if the reads contained adapters or uncalled bases, had a mean Phred below 15, or lacked an exact constant-primer or identifier match. High-quality paired reads were merged using COPE v1.2.5, and each unique nucleotide sequence was defined as a clonotype. Clonotypes were aligned to IMGT TRBV, TRBD and TRBJ reference segments using MiTCR v1.1. The analysis was restricted to V-J combinations with a frequency above 0.0001, which together covered around 99% of the repertoires. A TCS score was defined as the ratio of F50 (clonal expansion) to E x V (chaos), with BLOSUM62-based TCRdist applied between CDR3 peptides within each V-J. Welch's t-statistics and random forest reduced 500 to 650 V-J features to 13, which were used in a naive Bayes classifier (R e1071). Using fastp trimming at Q25 and MiXCR clonotype assembly, TCRdb reanalyzed the public sequencing data and kept in-frame beta chains. All rows with the same CDR3 protein become a single entry with the most common DNA and genes. TCRdb, rather than the study authors, made the V and J calls. In all, the sample holds approximately 710,000 distinct CDR3 sequences, and roughly 17% of those were seen once. The biggest ten clones account for around 15% of the sample.

The sample consisted of blood. The receptor was derived from a man aged 50-60 years with Graves' hyperthyroidism. This chain joins TRBV28 to TRBJ1-2, and TRBD1 may be the D gene, going by 6 matching bases. The sequence in DNA is TGTGCCAGCAGCCGCCCAGGGACACCGTCTAACTATGGCTACACCTTC. This is translated as CASSRPGTPSNYGYTF.